These 19 T cell receptor beta chains were all obtained from the same sample, sequenced in a study of T cell responses to AZD1222 COVID-19 vaccine. Method: immunoSEQ multiplex PCR; TCRdb's copy keeps in-frame clones and lacks some. Of 150,000 to 200,000 clones listed, 80% to 90% are singletons. The sequencing here drew on peripheral blood, taken on day 0 of MenACWY control vaccination. Source of these receptors: an adult in good health.

CDR3 bases: TGTGCCTGGAGTGTAGGACTGGACGGGGCAAGCACAGATACGCAGTATTTT. It specifies CAWSVGLDGASTDTQYF. The V call is TRBV30, the J call TRBJ2-3; possibly TRBD1 or TRBD2 for D (5 bases each). Between the trimmed V and J ends, which lost 0 bases and 0 bases, there was a span of 16 bases. Germline loops: CDR1 GTSNPN, CDR2 SVGIG (reference sequence). The CDR3 has 17 amino acids.

V usage is TRBV19 and J usage is TRBJ2-7; D ambiguous. Germline CDR1 reads LNHDA; CDR2 reads SQIVND (reference sequence). The CDR3 length is 14 residues. V was pared by 0 bases and J by 5 bases, with 11 bases between. CDR3 residues: CASSIDARRDEQYF. CDR3 coding DNA: TGTGCCAGTAGTATAGACGCCAGGAGAGACGAGCAGTACTTC.

The V call is TRBV5-1, the J call TRBJ2-7; tentatively, D is TRBD1 or TRBD2 (5 bases each). Trimming pared 3 bases from V and 5 bases from J, leaving 12 bases between. The germline V gene has CDR1 SGHRS and CDR2 YFSETQ. The CDR3 has 13 residues. The CDR3 bases are TGCGCCAGCAGCTCGCTCAGGGACGACGAGCAGTACTTC. Protein: CASSSLRDDEQYF. Together with reference TRBV5-1 and TRBJ2-7, the CDR3 gives the full variable domain: KAGVTQTPRYLIKTRGQQVTLSCSPISGHRSVSWYQQTPGQGLQFLFEYFSETQRNKGNFPGRFSGRQFSNSRSEMNVSTLELGDSALYLCASSSLRDDEQYFGPGTRLTVT.

J is TRBJ2-2 and V is TRBV19, with D possibly matching TRBD2 (6 bases). Germline V gives CDR1 LNHDA, CDR2 SQIVND (reference sequence). The V end lost 4 bases, the J end lost 5 bases, and 17 bases lay between the germline ends. The CDR3 contains 16 residues. CDR3 region: CASSRSGGSGTGELFF. CDR3 bases: TGTGCCAGTAGTAGATCCGGGGGATCCGGGACCGGGGAGCTGTTTTTT.

This sequence joins TRBV4-3 and TRBJ2-7; 15 bases fit TRBD2. The CDR3 is 18 residues long. The junction had 8 bases not matched to a gene; V was cut back by 0 bases and J by 5 bases. Germline V lookup: CDR1 LGHNA, CDR2 YSLEER. CDR3 bases: TGCGCCAGCAGCCAAGAGTTGGGACTAGCGGGGGGTGACCACGAGCAGTACTTC. Its protein product is CASSQELGLAGGDHEQYF.

The J gene is TRBJ1-5, the V gene TRBV19; D uncertain. V lost 3 bases to trimming and J lost 0 bases, with 9 bases between them. This CDR3 region has 15 residues. Germline CDR1 and CDR2: LNHDA and SQIVND (reference sequence). The CDR3 bases are TGTGCCAGTAGTATCCAACAGAATAGCAATCAGCCCCAGCATTTT. Its translation is CASSIQQNSNQPQHF.

This chain joins TRBV5-1 and TRBJ2-7; D not certain. CDR1 is SGHRS and CDR2 is YFSETQ in the germline V gene. The CDR3 sequence is 14 residues long. V dropped 0 bases and J dropped 0 bases, with 7 bases sitting between them. CDR3 protein: CASSLDIPSYEQYF. The CDR3 region has the DNA TGCGCCAGCAGCTTGGACATACCCTCCTACGAGCAGTACTTC.

V usage is TRBV3-1 (or the pseudogene TRBV3-2) and J usage is TRBJ2-3; D is perhaps TRBD1 (6 bases). Germline V gene data show CDR1 as LGHDT and CDR2 as YNNKEL (reference sequence). V dropped 2 bases and J dropped 1 base, with 13 bases sitting between them. There are 16 residues in the CDR3. The CDR3 here is CASSQRWDTGTDTQYF. The CDR3 coding sequence is TGTGCCAGCAGCCAAAGGTGGGACACAGGCACAGATACGCAGTATTTT.

This clone was observed once. V is TRBV7-2 and J is TRBJ2-1, with a tentative D call TRBD2 (5 bases). Trimming stripped 2 bases from V and 9 bases from J, with 8 bases between. Germline V gene lookup returns CDR1 SGHTA and CDR2 FQGNSA. The CDR3 length is 12 residues. This CDR3 is CASSLSSVEQFF. The CDR3 coding sequence is TGTGCCAGCAGCTTAAGTAGCGTTGAGCAGTTCTTC. The complete variable domain, with remaining parts taken from reference TRBV7-2 and TRBJ2-1, reads GAGVSQSPSNKVTEKGKDVELRCDPISGHTALYWYRQSLGQGLEFLIYFQGNSAPDKSGLPSDRFSAERTGGSVSTLTIQRTQQEDSAVYLCASSLSSVEQFFGPGTRLTVL.

This chain connects TRBV5-1 to TRBJ2-2; perhaps TRBD1 as D (7 bases). This CDR3 spans 18 amino acids. Trimming removed 0 bases at V and 0 bases at J, with 15 bases between. In germline, CDR1 is SGHRS, CDR2 YFSETQ. The CDR3 sequence is CASSLAGGLWTNTGELFF. The DNA for the CDR3 is TGCGCCAGCAGCTTGGCAGGGGGGTTGTGGACGAACACCGGGGAGCTGTTTTTT. Using reference TRBV5-1 and TRBJ2-2 for the parts outside the CDR3, the full variable domain is KAGVTQTPRYLIKTRGQQVTLSCSPISGHRSVSWYQQTPGQGLQFLFEYFSETQRNKGNFPGRFSGRQFSNSRSEMNVSTLELGDSALYLCASSLAGGLWTNTGELFFGEGSRLTVL.

The chain has TRBV4-2 and TRBJ2-7; 11 bases align to TRBD2. CDR3 length: 17 residues. V lost 5 bases to trimming and J lost 3 bases; unmatched junction nucleotides: 12. Germline loops: CDR1 LGHNA, CDR2 YNFKEQ. CDR3 region: CASSNSLPGLADYEQYF. CDR3 sequence (DNA): TGTGCCAGCAGCAATTCTCTGCCGGGACTAGCGGACTACGAGCAGTACTTC.

The chain is built from TRBV19 and TRBJ1-1; a possible D gene is TRBD1 (5 bases). The CDR3 is 13 residues long. V lost 3 bases and J lost 3, with 8 bases in between. Per germline, CDR1 LNHDA and CDR2 SQIVND (reference sequence). The CDR3 loop reads CASSMGGYTEAFF. The CDR3 bases are TGTGCCAGTAGTATGGGGGGGTACACTGAAGCTTTCTTT.

The rearrangement links TRBV29-1 to TRBJ2-1, with D maybe TRBD2 (5 bases). The V gene's germline CDR1 is SQVTM and CDR2 ANQGSEA. This CDR3 comprises 10 residues. The V gene lost 4 bases and the J gene lost 8 bases, with 6 bases spanning the gap. In nucleotides, the CDR3 is TGCAGCGTTGGGGAGCATGAGCAGTTCTTC. Protein product: CSVGEHEQFF.

This clone was seen just once. The gene calls are TRBV4-2 and TRBJ2-2; 11 positions match TRBD2. CDR3 length: 19 residues. The V and J ends lost 5 bases and 1 base, in that order; junction bases with no gene match: 12. Germline V gene lookup returns CDR1 LGHNA and CDR2 YNFKEQ. The CDR3 region has the DNA TGTGCCAGCAGCTTCGGGACTAGCGGAAGCAAACAGAACACCGGGGAGCTGTTTTTT. Translating gives CASSFGTSGSKQNTGELFF.

This clone was detected only a few times. The gene calls are TRBV6-5 and TRBJ1-1; 7 nucleotides align to TRBD1. Trimming at V came to 2 bases and at J to 2 bases, leaving 5 bases not matched to a gene. The CDR3 runs 15 residues. Germline CDR1 reads MNHEY; CDR2 reads SVGAGI. The CDR3 protein is CASSYQGQANTEAFF. The CDR3 region has the DNA TGTGCCAGCAGTTACCAAGGACAGGCTAACACTGAAGCTTTCTTT.

The rearrangement links TRBV6-5 to TRBJ2-1; 7 nucleotides match TRBD1. The V segment lost 7 bases and the J segment 6 bases; nucleotides outside the gene matches: 12. There are 15 residues in the CDR3. Looked up from germline, CDR1 is MNHEY and CDR2 is SVGAGI. This chain's CDR3 is CASNNRDRGGNEQFF. CDR3 in DNA: TGTGCCAGCAATAACCGGGACAGAGGGGGCAATGAGCAGTTCTTC.

The V gene is TRBV6-4, the J gene TRBJ2-2; tentatively, D is TRBD2 (5 bases). The CDR3 spans 16 residues. V was trimmed by 0 bases and J by 6 bases, leaving 14 bases between them. Germline V gene lookup returns CDR1 MRHNA and CDR2 SNTAGT. Written as DNA, the CDR3 is TGTGCCAGCAGTGACTCGGCCTCGGGGATCGCCGGGGAGCTGTTTTTT. This translates into CASSDSASGIAGELFF.

This sequence joins TRBV28 and TRBJ2-5; tentative D call: TRBD1 (5 bases). Germline V CDR1 and CDR2: MDHEN, SYDVKM. CDR3 length: 15 residues. V lost 7 bases and J 1 base, leaving 16 bases between the germline ends. The CDR3 nucleotides are TGTGCCAGCACCCCTATGTTAACAGGCCAAGAGACCCAGTACTTC. It is translated as CASTPMLTGQETQYF.

The CDR3 DNA sequence: TGTGCCAGCAGCCACGAGGGGGCACAAGAGACCCAGTACTTC. Translation: CASSHEGAQETQYF. The chain carries TRBV4-2 and TRBJ2-5; TRBD1 agrees at 7 bases. CDR1 is LGHNA and CDR2 is YNFKEQ in the germline V gene. This CDR3 spans 14 amino acids. Trimming at V came to 3 bases and at J to 2 bases, leaving 3 bases not matched to a gene.